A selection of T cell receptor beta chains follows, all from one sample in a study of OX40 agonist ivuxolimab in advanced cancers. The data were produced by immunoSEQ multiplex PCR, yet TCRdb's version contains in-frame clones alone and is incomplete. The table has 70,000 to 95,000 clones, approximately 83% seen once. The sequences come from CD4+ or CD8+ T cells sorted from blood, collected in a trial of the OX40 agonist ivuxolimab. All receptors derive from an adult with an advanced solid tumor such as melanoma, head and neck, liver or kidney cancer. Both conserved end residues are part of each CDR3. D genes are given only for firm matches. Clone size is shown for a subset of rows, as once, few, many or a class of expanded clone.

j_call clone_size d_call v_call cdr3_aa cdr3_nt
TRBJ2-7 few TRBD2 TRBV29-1 CSVSTSGNYEQYF TGCAGCGTCTCGACTAGCGGGAACTACGAGCAGTACTTC
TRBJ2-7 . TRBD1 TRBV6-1 CASRSGTGGVYEQYF TGTGCCAGCAGGTCGGGCACAGGGGGCGTCTACGAGCAGTACTTC
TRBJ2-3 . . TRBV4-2 CASSQDSIIPPDTQYF TGTGCCAGCAGCCAAGACTCAATCATCCCCCCAGATACGCAGTATTTT
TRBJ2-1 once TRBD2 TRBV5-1 CASSLRAGGGSNEQFF TGCGCCAGCAGCTTGAGGGCGGGAGGGGGTTCGAATGAGCAGTTCTTC
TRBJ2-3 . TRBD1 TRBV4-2 CASSQALGQGSTDTQYF TGTGCCAGCAGCCAAGCTCTCGGACAGGGAAGCACAGATACGCAGTATTTT
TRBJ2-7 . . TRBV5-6 CASSFGGGYNYEQYF TGTGCCAGCAGCTTTGGGGGCGGGTACAACTACGAGCAGTACTTC
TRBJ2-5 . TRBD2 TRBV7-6 CASSLLAGGLQETQYF TGTGCCAGCAGCTTACTAGCGGGAGGCCTGCAAGAGACCCAGTACTTC
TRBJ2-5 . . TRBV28 CASSLIIGTQYF TGTGCCAGCAGCTTGATTATTGGGACCCAGTACTTC
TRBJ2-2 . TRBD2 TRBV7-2 CASSARGSGGASTGELFF TGTGCCAGCAGCGCCCGGGGGAGCGGGGGGGCCAGCACCGGGGAGCTGTTTTTT
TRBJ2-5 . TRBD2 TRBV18 CASSREASGTRETQYF TGTGCCAGCTCACGGGAGGCTAGCGGGACCCGGGAGACCCAGTACTTC
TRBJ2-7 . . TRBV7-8 CASREASAGHPYEQYF TGTGCCAGCAGGGAGGCTAGCGCGGGACATCCCTACGAGCAGTACTTC
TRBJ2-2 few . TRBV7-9 CASSFAANTGELFF TGTGCCAGCAGCTTTGCCGCAAACACCGGGGAGCTGTTTTTT
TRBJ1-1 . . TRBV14 CASSQVAKAEAFF TGTGCCAGCAGCCAAGTAGCGAAGGCTGAAGCTTTCTTT
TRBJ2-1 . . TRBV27 CASSFGVRVRGGNEQFF TGTGCCAGCAGTTTTGGGGTCAGGGTGAGGGGCGGTAATGAGCAGTTCTTC
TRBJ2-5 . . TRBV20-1 CSAWKKETQYF TGCAGTGCCTGGAAAAAAGAGACCCAGTACTTC
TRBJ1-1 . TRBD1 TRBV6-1 CASSTGGPREAFF TGTGCCAGCAGTACAGGGGGCCCTCGGGAGGCTTTCTTT
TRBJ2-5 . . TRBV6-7 CADRWTTQETQYF TGTGCCGACCGGTGGACAACCCAAGAGACCCAGTACTTC
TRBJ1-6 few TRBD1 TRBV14 CASRQAGGGPLHF TGTGCCAGCAGGCAGGCAGGGGGTGGTCCCCTCCACTTT
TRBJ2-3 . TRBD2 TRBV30 CAWSVGLAGPTDTQYF TGTGCCTGGAGTGTAGGACTAGCGGGCCCCACAGATACGCAGTATTTT
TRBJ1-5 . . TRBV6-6 CASSRPGSNQPQHF TGTGCCAGCAGTCGTCCAGGGAGCAATCAGCCCCAGCATTTT
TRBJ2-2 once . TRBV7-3 CASSLRSGYNTGGLFF TGTGCCAGCAGCTTACGATCGGGTTATAACACCGGGGGGCTGTTTTTT
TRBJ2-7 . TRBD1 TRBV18 CASSRDSAYEQYF TGTGCCAGCTCACGGGACAGTGCCTACGAGCAGTACTTC
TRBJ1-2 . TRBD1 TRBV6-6 CASTSGGDYGYTF TGTGCCAGCACCTCAGGGGGCGACTATGGCTACACCTTC
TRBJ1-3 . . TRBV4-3 CASSLAMSGNTIYF TGCGCCAGCAGCCTCGCAATGTCCGGAAACACCATATATTTT
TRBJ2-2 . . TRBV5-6 CASSAYGAPGELFF TGTGCCAGCAGCGCCTACGGGGCGCCCGGGGAGCTGTTTTTT
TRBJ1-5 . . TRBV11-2 CASSLGRDQPQHF TGTGCCAGCAGCTTAGGTAGGGACCAGCCCCAGCATTTT
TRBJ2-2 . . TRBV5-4 CASSGERPAGELFF TGTGCCAGCAGCGGGGAGCGCCCAGCGGGGGAGCTGTTTTTT
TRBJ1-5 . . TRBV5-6 CASSGWGKGNQPQHF TGTGCCAGCAGCGGTTGGGGGAAAGGAAATCAGCCCCAGCATTTT
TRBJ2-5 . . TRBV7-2 CASSSRRWETQYF TGTGCCAGCAGCTCCCGAAGGTGGGAGACCCAGTACTTC
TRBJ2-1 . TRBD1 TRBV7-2 CASSLVGTGGGNEQFF TGTGCCAGCAGCTTAGTCGGGACAGGGGGTGGCAATGAGCAGTTCTTC
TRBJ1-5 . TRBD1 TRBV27 CASSLTSAGTGRNQPQHF TGTGCCAGCAGTCTGACCAGCGCCGGGACAGGGCGCAATCAGCCCCAGCATTTT
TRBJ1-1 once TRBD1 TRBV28 CASSSPGQGRTNTEAFF TGTGCCAGCAGTTCACCGGGACAGGGGAGGACTAACACTGAAGCTTTCTTT
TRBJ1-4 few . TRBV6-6 CASSSNTEKLFF TGTGCCAGCAGCAGCAACACCGAAAAACTGTTTTTT
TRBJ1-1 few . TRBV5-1 CASSWKSWDTEAFF TGCGCCAGCAGCTGGAAATCGTGGGACACTGAAGCTTTCTTT
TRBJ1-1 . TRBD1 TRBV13 CASSPRMGRGNTEAFF TGTGCCAGCAGCCCAAGAATGGGCAGGGGGAATACTGAAGCTTTCTTT
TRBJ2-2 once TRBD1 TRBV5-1 CASSFPGGNRGELFF TGCGCCAGCAGCTTCCCAGGGGGCAACCGAGGGGAGCTGTTTTTT
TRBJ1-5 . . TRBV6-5 CASHGSNQPQHF TGTGCCAGCCACGGGAGCAATCAGCCCCAGCATTTT
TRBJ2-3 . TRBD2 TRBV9 CASSVAWGGADTQYF TGTGCCAGCAGCGTAGCGTGGGGGGGGGCAGATACGCAGTATTTT
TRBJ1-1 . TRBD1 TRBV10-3 CAISEPGQTNTEAFF TGTGCCATCAGTGAGCCGGGACAGACGAACACTGAAGCTTTCTTT
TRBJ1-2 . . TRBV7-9 CASSPLTNPNGYTF TGTGCCAGCAGCCCTTTGACAAACCCAAATGGCTACACCTTC
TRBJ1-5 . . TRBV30 CACQGEGQPQHF TGTGCCTGCCAGGGTGAGGGACAGCCCCAGCATTTT
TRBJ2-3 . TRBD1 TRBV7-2 CASSYRGASTDTQYF TGTGCCAGCAGCTACAGGGGGGCTAGCACAGATACGCAGTATTTT
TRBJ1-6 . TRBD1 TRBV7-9 CASSSPGTGLSPLHF TGTGCCAGCAGCTCCCCCGGGACAGGACTTTCACCCCTCCACTTT
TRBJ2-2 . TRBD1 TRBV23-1 CASSQSEGTGGTGELFF TGCGCCAGCAGTCAATCGGAGGGGACAGGGGGCACCGGGGAGCTGTTTTTT
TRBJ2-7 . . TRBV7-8 CASSLVYGSYEQYF TGTGCCAGCAGCTTAGTCTACGGCTCCTACGAGCAGTACTTC
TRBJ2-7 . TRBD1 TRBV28 CASRPGQGFEQYF TGTGCCAGCAGGCCCGGACAGGGTTTCGAGCAGTACTTC
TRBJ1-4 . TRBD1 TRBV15 CATRGDRGLEKLFF TGTGCCACCAGAGGGGACAGGGGGCTTGAAAAACTGTTTTTT
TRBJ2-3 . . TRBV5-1 CASSLELNTDTQYF TGCGCCAGCAGCTTGGAACTGAACACAGATACGCAGTATTTT
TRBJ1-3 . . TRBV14 CASSQDGGILRTIYF TGTGCCAGCAGCCAAGATGGGGGGATCCTACGTACCATATATTTT
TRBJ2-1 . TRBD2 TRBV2 CASTTGLVIYNEQFF TGTGCCAGCACCACGGGACTAGTCATCTACAATGAGCAGTTCTTC
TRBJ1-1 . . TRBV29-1 CSVLGTLNTEAFF TGCAGCGTCCTGGGGACGCTGAACACTGAAGCTTTCTTT
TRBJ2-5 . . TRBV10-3 CATSSVARETQYF TGTGCCACGTCCTCAGTAGCCCGGGAGACCCAGTACTTC